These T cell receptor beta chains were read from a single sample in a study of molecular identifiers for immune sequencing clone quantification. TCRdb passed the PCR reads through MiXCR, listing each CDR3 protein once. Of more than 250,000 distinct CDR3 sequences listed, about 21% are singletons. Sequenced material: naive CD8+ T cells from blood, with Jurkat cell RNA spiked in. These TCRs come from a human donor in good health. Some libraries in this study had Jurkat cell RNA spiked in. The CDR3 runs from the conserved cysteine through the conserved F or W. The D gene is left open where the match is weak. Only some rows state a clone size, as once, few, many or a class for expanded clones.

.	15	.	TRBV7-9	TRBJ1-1	TGTGCCAGCAGCTTAGGTGTTGGGCTAACCACTGAAGCTTTCTTT	CASSLGVGLTTEAFF
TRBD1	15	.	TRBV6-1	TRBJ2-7	TGTGCCAGCAAGCTCACCCGGGACAGCACCTACGAGCAGTACTTC	CASKLTRDSTYEQYF
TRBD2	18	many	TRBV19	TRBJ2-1	TGTGCCAGTAGTATTATTTCGGTGACGGGAGGTTCCTACAATGAGCAGTTCTTC	CASSIISVTGGSYNEQFF
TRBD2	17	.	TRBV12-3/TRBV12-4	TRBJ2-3	TGTGCCAGCAGCACTGGGACTAGCGGGGGCCACACAGATACGCAGTATTTT	CASSTGTSGGHTDTQYF
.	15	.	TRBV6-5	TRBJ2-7	TGTGCCAGCAGTTACTCGGGTATTGGGTTTGACGAGCAGTACTTC	CASSYSGIGFDEQYF
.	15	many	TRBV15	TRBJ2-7	TGTGCCACCAGCAGAGAAGCACAGGGAACCTACGAGCAGTACTTC	CATSREAQGTYEQYF
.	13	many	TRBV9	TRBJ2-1	TGTGCCAGCAGCGCGCTCCTTACAACGCAGCAGTTCTTC	CASSALLTTQQFF
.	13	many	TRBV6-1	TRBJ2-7	TGTGCCAGCTCCGGGACTCTCTTCTACGAGCAGTACTTC	CASSGTLFYEQYF
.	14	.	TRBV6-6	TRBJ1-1	TGTGCCAGCAGTTACATGGGGTTGGACACTGAAGCTTTCTTT	CASSYMGLDTEAFF
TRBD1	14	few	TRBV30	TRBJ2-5	TGTGCCTGGAGTATCTGGGGACAGGAGGAGACCCAGTACTTC	CAWSIWGQEETQYF
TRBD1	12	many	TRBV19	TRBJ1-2	TGTGCCAGTTGGCAGGGGGCGTCTGGCTACACCTTC	CASWQGASGYTF
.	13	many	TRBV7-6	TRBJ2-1	TGTGCCAGCAGCTCGACCACCTACAATGAGCAGTTCTTC	CASSSTTYNEQFF
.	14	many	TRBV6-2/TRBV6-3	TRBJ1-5	TGTGCCAGCAGTTATCAGCAAACCAATCAGCCCCAGCATTTT	CASSYQQTNQPQHF
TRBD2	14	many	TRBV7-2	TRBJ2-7	TGTGCCAGCAGCCAGATAGCGGGAGCCTACGAGCAGTACTTC	CASSQIAGAYEQYF
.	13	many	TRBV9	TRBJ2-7	TGTGCCAGCAGCGGGCGAGGGGCCAACGAGCAGTACTTC	CASSGRGANEQYF
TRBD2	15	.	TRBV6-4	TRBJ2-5	TGTGCCAGCAGTGAGGACGGGGGGGTACAGGAGACCCAGTACTTC	CASSEDGGVQETQYF
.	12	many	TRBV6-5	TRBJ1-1	TGTGCCAGCAGTTACTCAGGCCAGGGAGCTTTCTTT	CASSYSGQGAFF
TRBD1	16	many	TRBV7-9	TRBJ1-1	TGTGCCAGCAGCTTAGCGCCCGGGACAGGGTTCACTGAAGCTTTCTTT	CASSLAPGTGFTEAFF
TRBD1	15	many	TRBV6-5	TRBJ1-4	TGTGCCAGCAGTTTTTTGTCAGGGGGTCGGGAAAAACTGTTTTTT	CASSFLSGGREKLFF
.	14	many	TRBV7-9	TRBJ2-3	TGTGCCAGCAGCCGGACAGCGCACACAGATACGCAGTATTTT	CASSRTAHTDTQYF
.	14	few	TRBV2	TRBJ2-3	TGTGCCAGCAGTGAGGGCTCGAGCACAGATACGCAGTATTTT	CASSEGSSTDTQYF
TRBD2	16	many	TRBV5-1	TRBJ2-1	TGCGCCAGCAGCTTGGCTTGGGGGGGGAGGTACAATGAGCAGTTCTTC	CASSLAWGGRYNEQFF
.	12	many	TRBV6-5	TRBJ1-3	TGTGCCAGCAGGAGCTCTGGAAACACCATATATTTT	CASRSSGNTIYF
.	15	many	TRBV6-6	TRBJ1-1	TGTGCCAGCAGCCCGCTCTTTGGGGAGAACACTGAAGCTTTCTTT	CASSPLFGENTEAFF
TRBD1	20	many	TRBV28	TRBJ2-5	TGTGCCAGCAGTTTCCGTCTCGGGACAGGGTCATTTGGGTTAATAGAGACCCAGTACTTC	CASSFRLGTGSFGLIETQYF
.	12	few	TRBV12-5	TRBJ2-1	TGTGCTAGTGGTACCGGGGGTCCTGAGCAGTTCTTC	CASGTGGPEQFF
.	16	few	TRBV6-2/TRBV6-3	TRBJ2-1	TGTGCCAGCAGTTACGGTCGGGGGGCCACCTACAATGAGCAGTTCTTC	CASSYGRGATYNEQFF
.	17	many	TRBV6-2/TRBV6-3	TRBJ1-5	TGTGCCAGCAGTTACTCGACAGTCGGGGGAGGCAATCAGCCCCAGCATTTT	CASSYSTVGGGNQPQHF
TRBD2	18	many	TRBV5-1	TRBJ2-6	TGCGCCAGCAGCCAGGAGCTAGCGGCGATCTCTGGGGCCAACGTCCTGACTTTC	CASSQELAAISGANVLTF
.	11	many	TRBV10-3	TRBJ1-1	TGTGCCATCAGTCAGAACACTGAAGCTTTCTTT	CAISQNTEAFF
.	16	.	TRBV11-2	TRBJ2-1	TGTGCCAGCAGCTTTGGTCAAGCTTCCTCCTACAATGAGCAGTTCTTC	CASSFGQASSYNEQFF
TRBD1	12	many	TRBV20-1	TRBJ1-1	TGCAGTGTCAGGGGGACGGACACTGAAGCTTTCTTT	CSVRGTDTEAFF
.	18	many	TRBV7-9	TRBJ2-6	TGTGCCAGCAGCTTAGGGGTAGCGTGGGCTCTGGGGGCCAACGTCCTGACTTTC	CASSLGVAWALGANVLTF
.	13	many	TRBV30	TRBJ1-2	TGTGCCTGGAGTGTTGTCGAAAGCTATGGCTACACCTTC	CAWSVVESYGYTF
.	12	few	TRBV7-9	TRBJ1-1	TGTACCAGCAGCTTAGAAAACACTGAAGCTTTCTTT	CTSSLENTEAFF